Below, 24 T cell receptor beta chains from the same sample are listed, as sequenced in a study of T cells in Graves' hyperthyroidism and ophthalmopathy (dated by TCRdb to between 2018 and 2021). Libraries were made using multiplex PCR. The instrument given in TCRdb is Illumina HiSeq 2000. TCR beta CDR3 regions were amplified from RNA transcripts. A first-round RT-PCR of the TCR CDR3 used the HTBI primer set with the Qiagen OneStep RT-PCR kit. TCRdb trimmed public reads at Q25 via fastp, called clones via MiXCR and kept in-frame beta chains. Rows merge per CDR3 protein into single entries with the most common DNA and genes. This sample holds some 490,000 distinct CDR3 sequences; about 15% were observed only once. Jointly, the top ten make up approximately 32% of the sample. The sequenced sample was blood. The receptor set was obtained from a woman in her 30s with Graves' ophthalmopathy.

The table lists this clonotype with a few counts. The chain combines TRBV12-3 or TRBV12-4 with TRBJ2-1, with D possibly called TRBD1 or TRBD2 (6 bases each). V was shortened by 6 bases and J by 8 bases, with 32 bases between the two germline ends. The CDR3 sequence is 19 residues long. The CDR3 DNA reads TGTGCCAGCAGCCCTGGGCCACAGGGACTCCCCTACCGTCAACATGAGCAGTTCTTC. Its translation is CASSPGPQGLPYRQHEQFF.

CDR3 nucleotide sequence: TGTGCCAGCAGTTTCAATTGGTCCCCAAACACCGGGGAGCTGTTTTTT. Protein sequence: CASSFNWSPNTGELFF. The rearrangement uses TRBV28 and TRBJ2-2; no firm D call. CDR1 MDHEN and CDR2 SYDVKM come from the germline V gene. The CDR3 has 16 residues. V was pared by 3 bases and J by 2 bases, with 13 bases between. Complete variable domain (other parts from reference TRBV28 and TRBJ2-2): DVKVTQSSRYLVKRTGEKVFLECVQDMDHENMFWYRQDPGLGLRLIYFSYDVKMKEKGDIPEGYSVSREKKERFSLILESASTNQTSMYLCASSFNWSPNTGELFFGEGSRLTVL.

DNA for the CDR3: TGCGCCAGCAGCGGGGGACTAGCGTCAGAGACCCAGTACTTC. Its translation: CASSGGLASETQYF. The chain combines TRBV5-1 with TRBJ2-5; 10 nucleotides line up with TRBD2. V shed 4 bases, J shed 4 bases, and the junction held 4 bases outside the gene matches. This CDR3 is 14 amino acids long. CDR1 SGHRS and CDR2 YFSETQ come from the germline V gene.

The chain combines TRBV6-5 with TRBJ2-7; D uncertain. Germline loops: CDR1 MNHEY, CDR2 SVGAGI. This CDR3 has 14 amino acids. V was trimmed by 2 bases and J by 2 bases, leaving 10 bases between them. CDR3 DNA sequence: TGTGCCAGCAGTTACGAGGCAGAGACCTACGAGCAGTACTTC. Its translation is CASSYEAETYEQYF.

This clonotype showed up just a few times. This chain connects TRBV5-1 to TRBJ2-1; TRBD2 agrees at 13 bases. CDR1 is SGHRS and CDR2 is YFSETQ in the germline V gene. With 4 bases clipped from V and 0 bases from J, the junction kept 7 bases outside the gene matches. This CDR3 has 18 amino acids. In nucleotides, the CDR3 is TGCGCCAGCAGCCCGACTAGCGGGAGGCCGAGCTCCTACAATGAGCAGTTCTTC. Translation gives CASSPTSGRPSSYNEQFF.

This clonotype was picked up many times. The chain has TRBV30 and TRBJ2-1, with D perhaps being TRBD1 or TRBD2 (5 bases each). CDR1 and CDR2 (germline): GTSNPN, SVGIG (reference sequence). This CDR3 has 15 residues. Trimming took off 1 base at V and 6 bases at J, with 16 bases between the two ends. CDR3 sequence reads: CAWSELDGARNEQFF. The CDR3, as DNA: TGTGCCTGGAGTGAACTAGACGGGGCGCGCAATGAGCAGTTCTTC.

This clonotype showed up many times. V usage is TRBV6-2 or TRBV6-3 and J usage is TRBJ2-7; weak D call: TRBD2 (5 bases). Germline V lookup: CDR1 MNHEY, CDR2 SVGEGT. V was clipped by 4 bases and J by 0 bases, with 13 bases between them. CDR3 length: 15 amino acids. The CDR3 is CASSWLRGSSYEQYF. Written as DNA, the CDR3 is TGTGCCAGCAGTTGGCTCCGGGGAAGCTCCTACGAGCAGTACTTC.

This clonotype was recorded many times. CDR3 in amino acids: CASSEVRYEQYF. In DNA form, the CDR3 reads TGTGCCAGCAGTGAAGTGCGCTACGAGCAGTACTTC. V is TRBV2 and J is TRBJ2-7; no reliable D call. Trimming stripped 1 base from V and 3 bases from J, with 4 bases between. CDR1 and CDR2 from the germline V gene are SNHLY and FYNNEI. The CDR3 is made up of 12 amino acids.

Notes on this clonotype: This sequence may be a read error, since a much larger clone differs from it by one base. It is likely a read error, because the conserved phenylalanine at the end of the CDR3 is missing. The chain carries TRBV7-9 and TRBJ2-1; D may be TRBD2 (6 bases). The length of the CDR3 is 15 residues. Germline V gene sequence: CDR1 SEHNR, CDR2 FQNEAQ (reference sequence). Trimming stripped 6 bases from V and 0 bases from J, with 12 bases between. The CDR3 here is CASRGGGSSYNEQFS. The CDR3 region has the DNA TGTGCCAGCAGAGGTGGGGGGAGCTCCTACAATGAGCAGTTCTCC.

This clonotype came up once. This chain uses TRBV12-3 or TRBV12-4 with TRBJ2-7, with 13 bases aligning to TRBD2. The V and J ends lost 7 bases and 7 bases, in that order; junction bases with no gene match: 10. The CDR3 extends over 15 amino acids. CDR3 DNA: TGTGCCAGCACCCCGACTAGCGGGAGGAATGGTGAGCAGTACTTC. Its protein product is CASTPTSGRNGEQYF.

This clonotype occurred many times. The chain combines TRBV28 with TRBJ2-2; D is undetermined. The ends were cut back, 6 bases at V and 4 bases at J, with 15 bases in the middle. Germline V gene lookup returns CDR1 MDHEN and CDR2 SYDVKM. CDR3 length: 15 residues. CDR3 sequence reads: CASRVNGFGTGELFF. CDR3 DNA: TGTGCCAGCAGAGTTAATGGCTTCGGCACCGGGGAGCTGTTTTTT.

Points on this clonotype: A much more abundant neighbour one base away suggests this may be a read error. The V gene is TRBV6-5, the J gene TRBJ2-1; tentative D call: TRBD1 (5 bases). The CDR3 covers 15 residues. The V gene's germline CDR1 is MNHEY and CDR2 SVGAGI. The V and J ends lost 0 bases and 2 bases respectively, with 8 bases between them. The DNA of the CDR3 is TGTGCCAGCAGTTACTCTGGGGCAGCCTACAATGAGCAGTTCTTC. It specifies CASSYSGAAYNEQFF.

This clonotype was found a few times. The chain links TRBV25-1 to TRBJ2-1, with D unclear. The germline V gene has CDR1 MGHDK and CDR2 SYGVNS. Trimming took 5 bases from V and 6 from J, leaving 11 bases between them. This CDR3 is built from 13 residues. CDR3 residues: CASSMVSGNEQFF. As DNA, the CDR3 is TGTGCCAGCAGTATGGTGTCGGGCAATGAGCAGTTCTTC.

This clonotype was observed many times. This chain connects TRBV7-9 to TRBJ2-5; perhaps TRBD2 as D (6 bases). The V gene's germline CDR1 is SEHNR and CDR2 FQNEAQ (reference sequence). This CDR3 has 15 amino acids. V lost 4 bases and J 4 bases, leaving 16 bases between the germline ends. In DNA, the CDR3 is TGTGCCAGCAGCTCCGGGGCGGGGCAGCGAGAGACCCAGTACTTC. As protein: CASSSGAGQRETQYF. The full variable domain, in which reference TRBV7-9 and TRBJ2-5 provide the parts outside the CDR3, is DTGVSQNPRHKITKRGQNVTFRCDPISEHNRLYWYRQTLGQGPEFLTYFQNEAQLEKSRLLSDRFSAERPKGSFSTLEIQRTEQGDSAMYLCASSSGAGQRETQYFGPGTRLLVL.

This sequence joins TRBV19 and TRBJ1-2; tentatively, D is TRBD1 (6 bases). Germline-derived CDR1 and CDR2 are LNHDA and SQIVND (reference sequence). V was cut by 9 bases and J by 5 bases, with 16 bases left in between. The CDR3 contains 13 residues. CDR3 region: CASWDTSGYGYTF. In DNA, the CDR3 is TGTGCCAGCTGGGACACCAGTGGGTATGGCTACACCTTC.

The sample holds many counts of this clonotype. J is TRBJ2-1 and V is TRBV7-8, with 10 bases lining up with TRBD1. Germline trimming cut 3 bases from V and 15 bases from J; bases unmatched to any gene: 5. This CDR3 contains 12 residues. Per germline, CDR1 SGHVS and CDR2 FQNEAQ. The CDR3 sequence: CASSFLGQGPFF. CDR3 in DNA: TGTGCCAGCAGCTTCTTGGGACAGGGGCCGTTCTTC.

This clonotype was recorded many times. The chain has TRBV4-2 and TRBJ2-7; 11 nucleotides match TRBD2. This CDR3 has 17 residues. The V and J ends lost 1 base and 4 bases, in that order; junction bases with no gene match: 9. The germline V gene has CDR1 LGHNA and CDR2 YNFKEQ. CDR3 in DNA: TGTGCCAGCAGCCAAGGAATTGGGACTAGCGGCGGGTACGAGCAGTACTTC. It codes for CASSQGIGTSGGYEQYF.

On this clonotype itself: A much larger clone is a single base away; this may be a read error. V gene TRBV7-9 combines with J gene TRBJ1-1, with D possibly matching TRBD1 (5 bases). CDR3 length: 14 residues. Germline loops: CDR1 SEHNR, CDR2 FQNEAQ (reference sequence). Trimming left V 4 bases short and J 6 bases short, with 15 bases between. The CDR3 protein is CASSSGPSLAEAFF. Here the CDR3 DNA reads TGTGCCAGCAGCTCGGGACCGTCTCTCGCTGAAGCTTTCTTT.

This clonotype occurred many times. The CDR3 DNA is TGCAGTGCTAGAGAGACTAGCGGCACAGATACGCAGTATTTT. Translated, it gives CSARETSGTDTQYF. This chain uses TRBV20-1 with TRBJ2-3, with TRBD2 matching over 8 bases. The CDR3 totals 14 residues. Trimming cost V 0 bases and J 1 base; bases outside gene matches: 0. Germline CDR1 reads DFQATT; CDR2 reads SNEGSKA (reference sequence).

This chain uses TRBV9 with TRBJ1-1; the match to TRBD1 covers 7 bases. The CDR3 runs to 15 residues. CDR1 is SGDLS and CDR2 is YYNGEE in the germline V gene. J lost 6 bases, V lost 3 bases, and 11 bases had no gene match. Here the CDR3 reads CASSARDRPQAEAFF. The CDR3 bases are TGTGCCAGCAGCGCACGGGACAGACCGCAGGCTGAAGCTTTCTTT.

The J gene is TRBJ1-2, the V gene TRBV27; 7 bases are a match to TRBD1. V shed 8 bases and J 5 bases; nucleotides not matched to a gene: 2. Germline-derived CDR1 and CDR2 are MNHEY and SMNVEV (reference sequence). The CDR3 contains 11 residues. This chain's CDR3 is CASSRGYGYTF. DNA of the CDR3: TGTGCCAGCTCCAGGGGGTATGGCTACACCTTC.

This clonotype has a count of ten or more. The chain has TRBV28 and TRBJ1-2; D is ambiguous. The CDR3 is made up of 11 amino acids. The germline CDR1 and CDR2 sequences are MDHEN and SYDVKM. V lost 4 bases and J lost 8, with 8 bases in between. The CDR3 DNA reads as TGTGCCAGCAGTTCTCGAGGGGGCTACACCTTC. Amino acids: CASSSRGGYTF.

This clonotype came up a few times. The chain recombines TRBV10-3 with TRBJ1-4; TRBD1 matches 7 bases. This CDR3 contains 15 residues. V lost 0 bases, J lost 8 bases, and 6 bases stayed unmatched. The germline CDR1 and CDR2 sequences are ENHRY and SYGVKD. DNA of the CDR3: TGTGCCATCAGTGAGTCGTTGCAGGGGGGAGAAAAACTGTTTTTT. This codes for CAISESLQGGEKLFF.

This clonotype was counted many times. The chain is built from TRBV2 and TRBJ2-2, with D possibly called TRBD1 or TRBD2 (6 bases each). This CDR3 region has 17 residues. The ends were cut back, 9 bases at V and 0 bases at J, with 20 bases in the middle. Germline-derived CDR1 and CDR2 are SNHLY and FYNNEI. The CDR3 region is CAREERGAAPNTGELFF. CDR3 bases: TGTGCCAGAGAAGAAAGGGGGGCCGCCCCGAACACCGGGGAGCTGTTTTTT.